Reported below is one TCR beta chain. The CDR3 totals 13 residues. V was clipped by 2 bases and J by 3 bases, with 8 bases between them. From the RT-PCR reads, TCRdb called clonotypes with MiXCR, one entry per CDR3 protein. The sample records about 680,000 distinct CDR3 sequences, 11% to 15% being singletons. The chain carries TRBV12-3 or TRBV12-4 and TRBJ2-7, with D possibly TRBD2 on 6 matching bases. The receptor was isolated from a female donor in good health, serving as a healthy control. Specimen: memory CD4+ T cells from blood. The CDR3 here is CASSLHGSYEQYF. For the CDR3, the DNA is TGTGCCAGCAGTTTACACGGGAGCTACGAGCAGTACTTC.